What follows describes a single T cell receptor (beta chain). The target antigen is unknown. The source of the sample is a study of T cell responses to AZD1222 COVID-19 vaccine. In the study overall: Second-dose schedules of about 4 or about 12 weeks were combined.

From germline, CDR1 is LGHDT and CDR2 YNNKEL (reference sequence). The CDR3 consists of 15 residues. The J segment lost 11 bases and the V segment lost 0 bases, leaving 12 bases of the junction unmatched. Using immunoSEQ multiplex PCR, the repertoire was profiled, and TCRdb retains in-frame clones only, with some absent. The profile shows tens of thousands of clones, 90% of them singletons. Study-wide results and caveats: No repertoire was sampled before or during the peak T cell response, only after it. Variant regions that are unmutated are reportedly the target of nearly half of spike-specific TCRs.

Sequencing used peripheral blood, obtained on day 0 of AZD1222 vaccination. The clonotype was recovered from an adult in good health. The J gene is TRBJ1-1, the V gene TRBV3-1 (or the pseudogene TRBV3-2); 7 nucleotides match TRBD1. The CDR3 reads CASSQDFDRTGEAFF. As DNA, the CDR3 is TGTGCCAGCAGCCAAGATTTTGACAGGACAGGAGAGGCTTTCTTT.